The TCR beta chain under discussion was sequenced for a study of blood T cell repertoires in COVID-19. Study at large: Sites in the United States, Italy and Spain provided acute and convalescent COVID-19 samples. Nucleic acid was either cDNA or gDNA, and it came from T cells, B-cell-depleted T cells, or PBMCs.

The CDR3 spans 11 residues. From germline, CDR1 is LGHDT and CDR2 YNNKEL (reference sequence). The J segment lost 15 bases and the V segment lost 6 bases, leaving 6 bases of the junction unmatched. Patients from Seattle were sampled longitudinally, starting during active infection. Here immunoSEQ multiplex PCR was the method, and the copy in TCRdb shows in-frame clones only, minus some. Among 250,000 or so clones listed, 70% to 90% were seen once. The chain couples TRBV3-1 (or the pseudogene TRBV3-2) to TRBJ2-1, with 9 bases fitting TRBD1. The sample consisted of peripheral blood. The receptor comes from a woman aged 60-75 years with COVID-19, enrolled during active disease. The CDR3 DNA follows: TGTGCCAGCAGTTACACAGGGGGCTGGTTCTTC. Its translation is CASSYTGGWFF.